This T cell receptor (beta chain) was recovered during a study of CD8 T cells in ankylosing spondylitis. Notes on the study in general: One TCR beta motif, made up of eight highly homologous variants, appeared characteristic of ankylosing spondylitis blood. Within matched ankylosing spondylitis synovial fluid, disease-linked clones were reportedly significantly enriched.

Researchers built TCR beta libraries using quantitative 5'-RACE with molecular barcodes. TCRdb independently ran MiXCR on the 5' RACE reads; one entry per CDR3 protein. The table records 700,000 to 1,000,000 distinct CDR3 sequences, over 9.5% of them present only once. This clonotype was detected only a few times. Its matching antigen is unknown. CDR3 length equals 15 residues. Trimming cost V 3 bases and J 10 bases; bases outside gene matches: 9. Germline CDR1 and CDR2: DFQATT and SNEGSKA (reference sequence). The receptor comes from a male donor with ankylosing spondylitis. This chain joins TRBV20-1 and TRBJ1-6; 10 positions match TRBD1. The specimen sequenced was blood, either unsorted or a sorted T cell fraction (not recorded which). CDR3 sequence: CSARTRDRGISPLHF. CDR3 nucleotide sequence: TGCAGTGCTAGGACCCGGGACAGGGGTATCTCACCCCTCCACTTT.